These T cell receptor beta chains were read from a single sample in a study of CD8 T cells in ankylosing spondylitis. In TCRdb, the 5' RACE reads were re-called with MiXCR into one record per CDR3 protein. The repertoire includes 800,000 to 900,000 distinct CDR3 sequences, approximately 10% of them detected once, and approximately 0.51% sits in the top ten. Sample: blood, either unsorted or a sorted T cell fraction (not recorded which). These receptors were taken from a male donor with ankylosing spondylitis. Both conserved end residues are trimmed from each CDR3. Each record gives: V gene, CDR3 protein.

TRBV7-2	ASSSTGGQETQY
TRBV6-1	ASSAVLYGGGAQETQY
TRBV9	ASSRNQLEADEQY
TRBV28	ASSSSRLAGSTDTQY
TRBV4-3	ASSHRSGEQF
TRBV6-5	ASSYNREGGSPLH
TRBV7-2	ASSFSDYNEQF
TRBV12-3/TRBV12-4	ASRTPTSGLDTGELF
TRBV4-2	ASSHIQGGNEKLF
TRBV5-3	AMSPGPSYGYT
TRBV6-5	ASSYSAGVEQY
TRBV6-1	ASSVQLGFGEKLF
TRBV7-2	ASSWNVNNSPLH
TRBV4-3	ASSPTWRGSRTDTQY
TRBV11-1	ASSLETSGMVDTGELF
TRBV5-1	ASSLTRGDTQY
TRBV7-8	ASSSRQGAIYGYT
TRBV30	ARVRHGRTNEAF
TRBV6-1	ASSEALLGMGGYT
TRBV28	ASISGGSSAKQF
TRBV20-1	SASFGETQY
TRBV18	ASSPAFDRSNYGYT
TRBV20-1	SARDLGTPSYNEQF
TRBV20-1	SARALYTQY
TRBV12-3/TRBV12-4	ASRNLAGAFNEQF
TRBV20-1	SARMGGDRGRNQPQH
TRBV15	ATSRVGGQLNEQY
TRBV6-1	ASNSGSRPNEQF
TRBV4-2	ASSQDWRGDTGELF
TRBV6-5	ASSQRGGGAF
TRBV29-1	SGGQAYNEQF
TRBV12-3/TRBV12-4	ASSLFGGLAKNIQY
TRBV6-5	ASSFLDRRDTDTQY
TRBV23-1	ASSQRGASGYNEQF
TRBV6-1	ASSRLTFGEQY
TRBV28	ASSWPRASSYNEQF
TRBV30	AWSKGADTQY
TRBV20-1	SARDPVGGYGINEQF
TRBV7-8	ASSLWGVGNEQF
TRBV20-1	SAQRETNTGELF
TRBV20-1	SAQRDRGNYGYT
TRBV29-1	SVEGDRTDTQY
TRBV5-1	ASSLGLAGSTDTQY
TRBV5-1	ASSIRQGDYGYT
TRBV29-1	SVVYRGYT
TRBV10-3	AISIQGASSPLH